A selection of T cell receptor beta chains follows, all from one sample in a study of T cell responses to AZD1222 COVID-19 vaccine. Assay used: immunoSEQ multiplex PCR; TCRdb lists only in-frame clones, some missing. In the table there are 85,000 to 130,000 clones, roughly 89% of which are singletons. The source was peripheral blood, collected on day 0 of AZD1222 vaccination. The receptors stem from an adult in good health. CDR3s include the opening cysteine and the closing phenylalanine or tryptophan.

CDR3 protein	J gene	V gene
CASSLGLAGDEQFF	TRBJ2-1	TRBV7-3
CSASSTGELFF	TRBJ2-2	TRBV20-1
CASIGSPGAGELFF	TRBJ2-2	TRBV19
CASSPLDRGQGMNTEAFF	TRBJ1-1	TRBV18
CAISDRGDEQFF	TRBJ2-1	TRBV10-3
CASSMYVGSNQPQHF	TRBJ1-5	TRBV19
CASSQQGQGYDQPQHF	TRBJ1-5	TRBV4-2
CASSQVGSNTEAFF	TRBJ1-1	TRBV3-1/TRBV3-2
CASSHGQGHTQYF	TRBJ2-3	TRBV3-1/TRBV3-2
CASNRASPGEKLFF	TRBJ1-4	TRBV19
CASSLGHGQGAFNEQYF	TRBJ2-7	TRBV7-9
CASSFGQVPNNYGYTF	TRBJ1-2	TRBV7-2
CASSLIAGSGELFF	TRBJ2-2	TRBV5-5
CASSWGQGGGTDTQYF	TRBJ2-3	TRBV7-6
CASSYRHWVPQHF	TRBJ1-5	TRBV6-7
CASSPGNGYTF	TRBJ1-2	TRBV18
CASSISGGKDTQYF	TRBJ2-3	TRBV7-2
CASSLDPGLQETQYF	TRBJ2-5	TRBV5-1
CASSSPSGYTF	TRBJ1-2	TRBV28
CASSWGSGYHYGYTF	TRBJ1-2	TRBV28
CASSPGQGESPLHF	TRBJ1-6	TRBV18
CASSLVFGDLRYEQYF	TRBJ2-7	TRBV7-9
CASSYGWNTEAFF	TRBJ1-1	TRBV6-5
CASSPGTGRAISPLHF	TRBJ1-6	TRBV7-2
CASSFLQRGATYGYTF	TRBJ1-2	TRBV7-9
CASSLGRQGTEAFF	TRBJ1-1	TRBV5-8
CSAWDRNTIYF	TRBJ1-3	TRBV20-1
CSAAGTGHYEQYF	TRBJ2-7	TRBV29-1
CASSVDLGSGNTIYF	TRBJ1-3	TRBV7-7
CASSQGMDSPTHEQYF	TRBJ2-7	TRBV4-3
CASSVGGSFQETQYF	TRBJ2-5	TRBV7-9
CASSVTSFAGELFF	TRBJ2-2	TRBV7-2
CASSPTGLAGETQYF	TRBJ2-5	TRBV19
CASSQTGTGGSPLHF	TRBJ1-6	TRBV16
CASSLSPGQGFYEQYF	TRBJ2-7	TRBV27
CASSLEPRNSGNTIYF	TRBJ1-3	TRBV5-1
CASSQAPRRTDTQYF	TRBJ2-3	TRBV7-2
CASHTVLAGEDRELFF	TRBJ2-2	TRBV5-1
CASSLWGDRGGSLTQHF	TRBJ1-5	TRBV27
CASSETSLSEQYF	TRBJ2-7	TRBV6-4
CASSLQPIGGEKLFF	TRBJ1-4	TRBV7-2
CASSQDLGGATYEQYF	TRBJ2-7	TRBV4-2
CASWGAPSYHQPQHF	TRBJ1-5	TRBV19
CASSRSGTDTDGYTF	TRBJ1-2	TRBV18
CASSDRRRTYGYTF	TRBJ1-2	TRBV25-1
CASSPQTGAGNTIYF	TRBJ1-3	TRBV4-3
CASRGRGSSYNEQFF	TRBJ2-1	TRBV7-2
CASRLNSPVGYTEAFF	TRBJ1-1	TRBV12-2
CASRGISPTGELFF	TRBJ2-2	TRBV14
CASSFTSGAISYNEQFF	TRBJ2-1	TRBV7-2
CASSPRQGVYGYTF	TRBJ1-2	TRBV19
CASSEHRGNGYTF	TRBJ1-2	TRBV2
CATSGGRGNSPLHF	TRBJ1-6	TRBV19
CASTPNWNSNQPQHF	TRBJ1-5	TRBV6-5